The 27 T cell receptor beta chains in this list originate from one sample, sequenced in a study of T cell clones after liver transplantation. Only in-frame clones appear in the TCRdb table, and some are missing; sequencing was by immunoSEQ multiplex PCR. The sample consists of roughly 120,000 clones, roughly nine tenths of them appearing once. Sequencing used CD4+ T cells from blood, obtained 12 months after liver transplant. The receptors here all came from a human patient who received a liver transplant. A share of the T cells may be of graft donor origin.

The chain links TRBV10-2 to TRBJ1-1; a possible D gene is TRBD1 (5 bases). V was shortened by 8 bases and J by 0 bases, with 10 bases between the two germline ends. The V gene's germline CDR1 is WSHSY and CDR2 SAAADI. The CDR3 totals 13 residues. CDR3 protein: CASLDRLNTEAFF. CDR3 DNA sequence: TGCGCCAGCCTCGACAGATTGAACACTGAAGCTTTCTTT.

The chain carries TRBV9 and TRBJ2-5, with 9 positions matching TRBD2. Germline CDR1 is SGDLS and CDR2 is YYNGEE. This CDR3 is 16 amino acids long. With V trimmed by 0 bases and J by 5 bases, 8 bases remained unmatched. CDR3: CASSVGAGGPSETQYF. In nucleotides, the CDR3 is TGTGCCAGCAGCGTAGGGGCGGGAGGGCCCTCGGAGACCCAGTACTTC.

The genes are TRBV6-6 and TRBJ2-1, with 10 bases identical to TRBD2. This CDR3 region has 15 residues. Germline lookup yields CDR1 MNHNY and CDR2 SVGAGI (reference sequence). V dropped 4 bases and J dropped 5; count of bases not matched to a gene: 5. In DNA form, the CDR3 reads TGTGCCAGCAGTTCTAGCGGGAGAAGGGACAATGAGCAGTTCTTC. Amino acid sequence: CASSSSGRRDNEQFF.

The chain couples TRBV5-1 to TRBJ2-4; D might be TRBD1 (5 bases). CDR1 SGHRS and CDR2 YFSETQ come from the germline V gene. CDR3 size: 17 residues. V gave up 3 bases and J gave up 0 bases, with 16 bases separating them. The CDR3 DNA sequence: TGCGCCAGCAGCTACACGCAGGGTTCACTAGCCAAAAACATTCAGTACTTC. Protein product: CASSYTQGSLAKNIQYF. Filled out from reference TRBV5-1 and TRBJ2-4, the complete variable domain reads KAGVTQTPRYLIKTRGQQVTLSCSPISGHRSVSWYQQTPGQGLQFLFEYFSETQRNKGNFPGRFSGRQFSNSRSEMNVSTLELGDSALYLCASSYTQGSLAKNIQYFGAGTRLSVL.

The chain links TRBV6-5 to TRBJ2-1; D is perhaps TRBD2 (6 bases). Germline CDR1 reads MNHEY; CDR2 reads SVGAGI. The V end was cut by 0 bases, the J end by 8 bases, with 14 bases between. This CDR3 is built from 15 residues. The CDR3 sequence: CASSYSRRREDEQFF. The CDR3 DNA sequence: TGTGCCAGCAGTTACTCGCGCAGGAGGGAGGATGAGCAGTTCTTC.

V is TRBV27 and J is TRBJ2-2, with TRBD2 identical over 10 bases. The CDR3 runs to 16 residues. V lost 3 bases, J lost 4 bases, and 5 bases stayed unmatched. Per germline, CDR1 MNHEY and CDR2 SMNVEV (reference sequence). The CDR3 nucleotides read TGTGCCAGCAGTTTGGTAGCGGGAGGATCCACCGGGGAGCTGTTTTTT. Encoded protein: CASSLVAGGSTGELFF.

The chain links TRBV7-3 to TRBJ2-3; TRBD2 matches at 11 bases. V lost 4 bases to trimming and J lost 5 bases; unmatched junction nucleotides: 8. Germline assignment: CDR1 SGHTA and CDR2 FQGTGA. This CDR3 contains 16 residues. The CDR3 here is CASSSGSGRDGDTQYF. Here the CDR3 DNA reads TGTGCCAGCAGCTCTGGTAGCGGGAGGGACGGAGATACGCAGTATTTT.

The rearrangement links TRBV7-3 to TRBJ2-7; 9 nucleotides line up with TRBD1. V shed 3 bases and J 5 bases; nucleotides not matched to a gene: 14. Germline V gene lookup returns CDR1 SGHTA and CDR2 FQGTGA. The CDR3 loop spans 17 amino acids. The CDR3 loop is CASSFPPGRDRDHEQYF. CDR3 in DNA: TGTGCCAGCAGCTTCCCACCCGGCCGGGACAGGGACCACGAGCAGTACTTC.

The genes are TRBV5-4 and TRBJ2-1; D tentatively fits TRBD1 or TRBD2 (5 bases each). This CDR3 is built from 14 residues. Germline V lookup: CDR1 SGHNT, CDR2 YYREEE (reference sequence). The V and J ends lost 4 bases and 8 bases respectively, with 16 bases between them. CDR3 coding DNA: TGTGCCAGCAGCGCCCGGGGCTCCTCCGATGAGCAGTTCTTC. Its translation: CASSARGSSDEQFF.

J is TRBJ2-1 and V is TRBV14, with 14 nucleotides matching TRBD2. CDR3 length: 16 amino acids. The V and J ends lost 4 bases and 9 bases, in that order; junction bases with no gene match: 8. Germline lookup yields CDR1 SGHDN and CDR2 FVKESK. Written as DNA, the CDR3 is TGTGCCAGCAGCCCGGGACTAGCGGGAGTAAGGGGTGAGCAGTTCTTC. Residues: CASSPGLAGVRGEQFF.

The chain is built from TRBV2 and TRBJ2-5; 9 nucleotides line up with TRBD2. Germline V gene sequence: CDR1 SNHLY, CDR2 FYNNEI. This CDR3 spans 18 amino acids. With 3 bases clipped from V and 4 bases from J, the junction kept 15 bases outside the gene matches. CDR3 sequence (DNA): TGTGCCAGCAGTGATGGGGGGCTAGCGGGAAGGTCGGGAGAGACCCAGTACTTC. This codes for CASSDGGLAGRSGETQYF.

This clone has only a few counts. The chain couples TRBV29-1 to TRBJ2-1, with D unclear. V was trimmed by 7 bases and J by 0 bases, leaving 13 bases between them. The CDR3 length is 14 residues. Germline V gene sequence: CDR1 SQVTM, CDR2 ANQGSEA. The CDR3 protein is CSARTRSSYNEQFF. CDR3 nucleotide sequence: TGCAGCGCCCGGACCCGGAGCTCCTACAATGAGCAGTTCTTC.

The chain combines TRBV4-3 with TRBJ1-6; 9 nucleotides line up with TRBD1. Trimming at V came to 0 bases and at J to 7 bases, leaving 4 bases not matched to a gene. This CDR3 is built from 16 residues. Germline-derived CDR1 and CDR2 are LGHNA and YSLEER. In DNA form, the CDR3 reads TGCGCCAGCAGCCAAGATGCGACAGGGGGGAATTCACCCCTCCACTTT. This translates into CASSQDATGGNSPLHF.

This clone has a single count. This sequence joins TRBV27 and TRBJ2-6; D uncertain. This CDR3 spans 15 amino acids. Germline loops: CDR1 MNHEY, CDR2 SMNVEV (reference sequence). Deletions cut 3 bases from V and 1 base from J, with 7 bases between. The CDR3 spells CASSLVLSGANVLTF. CDR3 nucleotide sequence: TGTGCCAGCAGTTTGGTCTTGTCTGGGGCCAACGTCCTGACTTTC.

The CDR3 DNA is TGCGCCAGCAGCGGGGACAGGATTTACGAGCAGTACTTC. Amino acids: CASSGDRIYEQYF. The V gene is TRBV5-1, the J gene TRBJ2-7, with 8 positions matching TRBD1. Germline CDR1 reads SGHRS; CDR2 reads YFSETQ. This CDR3 contains 13 residues. J lost 4 bases, V lost 4 bases, and 4 bases had no gene match. The full variable domain, its missing parts supplied by reference TRBV5-1 and TRBJ2-7, is KAGVTQTPRYLIKTRGQQVTLSCSPISGHRSVSWYQQTPGQGLQFLFEYFSETQRNKGNFPGRFSGRQFSNSRSEMNVSTLELGDSALYLCASSGDRIYEQYFGPGTRLTVT.

The chain carries TRBV6-4 and TRBJ1-1; weak D call: TRBD1 (5 bases). This CDR3 has 14 amino acids. CDR1 is MRHNA and CDR2 is SNTAGT in the germline V gene. Trimming pared 7 bases from V and 4 bases from J, leaving 16 bases between. CDR3 amino acids: CASKITAGGTEAFF. Here the CDR3 DNA reads TGTGCCAGCAAGATTACGGCGGGGGGCACTGAAGCTTTCTTT.

J is TRBJ2-7 and V is TRBV5-1; the D call may be TRBD1 or TRBD2 (6 bases each). The length of the CDR3 is 13 residues. The germline V gene encodes CDR1 SGHRS and CDR2 YFSETQ. The ends were cut back, 6 bases at V and 7 bases at J, with 17 bases in the middle. In nucleotides, the CDR3 is TGCGCCAGCAACAGGGACACCGGAGGGGAGCAGTACTTC. Protein: CASNRDTGGEQYF.

This chain links TRBV7-2 with TRBJ2-1; D might be TRBD1 (7 bases). V dropped 5 bases and J dropped 5 bases, with 16 bases sitting between them. CDR3 length: 15 residues. Germline loops: CDR1 SGHTA, CDR2 FQGNSA. The CDR3 DNA is TGTGCCAGCAGCCAGACAGGGACTTACAACAATGAGCAGTTCTTC. Its translation: CASSQTGTYNNEQFF.

The count of this clone is one. This sequence joins TRBV27 and TRBJ2-3; 7 bases map to TRBD2. Trimming cost V 7 bases and J 3 bases; bases outside gene matches: 7. Looked up from germline, CDR1 is MNHEY and CDR2 is SMNVEV (reference sequence). This CDR3 region has 14 residues. Here the CDR3 DNA reads TGTGCCAGCATAGGGTTTAGCGGGACAGATACGCAGTATTTT. Its translation: CASIGFSGTDTQYF.

This chain joins TRBV10-3 and TRBJ2-5; weak D call: TRBD2 (5 bases). CDR3 length: 14 residues. Germline values: CDR1 ENHRY, CDR2 SYGVKD. The ends were cut back, 3 bases at V and 5 bases at J, with 13 bases in the middle. In nucleotides, the CDR3 is TGTGCCATCAGTGACGGTGGGGAGAGGGAGACCCAGTACTTC. Translated: CAISDGGERETQYF.

The chain uses TRBV9 and TRBJ1-1; perhaps TRBD1 as D (6 bases). In germline, CDR1 is SGDLS, CDR2 YYNGEE. Trimming left V 1 base short and J 5 bases short, with 12 bases between. The CDR3 contains 14 residues. DNA for the CDR3: TGTGCCAGCAGCGTAACAGGGCAGGGAACTGAAGCTTTCTTT. This translates into CASSVTGQGTEAFF.

The chain recombines TRBV5-6 with TRBJ1-1, with D perhaps TRBD1 (5 bases). Trimming pared 3 bases from V and 1 base from J, leaving 10 bases between. The CDR3 has 14 residues. Germline V gives CDR1 SGHDT, CDR2 YYEEEE. CDR3 residues: CASSSGLTNTEAFF. Written as DNA, the CDR3 is TGTGCCAGCAGCTCGGGACTGACGAACACTGAAGCTTTCTTT.

The genes are TRBV7-2 and TRBJ2-7; D may be TRBD1 (5 bases). V was shortened by 2 bases and J by 1 base, with 9 bases between the two germline ends. This CDR3 contains 14 residues. CDR1 and CDR2 from the germline V gene are SGHTA and FQGNSA. In DNA form, the CDR3 reads TGTGCCAGCAGCTTACAGGGTTGGTCCTACGAGCAGTACTTC. It is translated as CASSLQGWSYEQYF.

The gene calls are TRBV27 and TRBJ2-5, with 8 bases aligning to TRBD1. V trimming: 9 bases; J trimming: 4 bases; junction bases outside the gene matches: 13. This CDR3 is built from 15 residues. The germline gives CDR1 MNHEY, CDR2 SMNVEV (reference sequence). The CDR3 reads CASRRGPSVRETQYF. CDR3 sequence (DNA): TGTGCCAGTCGCAGGGGGCCCTCCGTCCGAGAGACCCAGTACTTC.

The chain links TRBV28 to TRBJ2-1; 9 bases agree with TRBD2. The CDR3 extends over 15 amino acids. The V gene's germline CDR1 is MDHEN and CDR2 SYDVKM. V lost 8 bases, J lost 9 bases, and 14 bases stayed unmatched. The CDR3 spells CASHGGRAGNGEQFF. CDR3 nucleotide sequence: TGTGCCAGCCACGGCGGGAGGGCCGGAAATGGTGAGCAGTTCTTC.

The rearrangement links TRBV28 to TRBJ1-6; maybe TRBD1 (6 bases). The V gene lost 6 bases and the J gene lost 8 bases, with 14 bases spanning the gap. From germline, CDR1 is MDHEN and CDR2 SYDVKM. The CDR3 has 14 amino acids. In DNA, the CDR3 is TGTGCCAGCAGCCCCGGACAGACTCATTCACCCCTCCACTTT. Translating gives CASSPGQTHSPLHF.

This chain links TRBV11-2 with TRBJ2-1, with TRBD2 identical over 7 bases. Germline values: CDR1 SGHAT, CDR2 FQNNGV. J lost 2 bases, V lost 5 bases, and 6 bases had no gene match. This CDR3 has 15 amino acids. The CDR3 bases are TGTGCCAGCAGCCTCCGAGCGGGAACCTACAATGAGCAGTTCTTC. This codes for CASSLRAGTYNEQFF.